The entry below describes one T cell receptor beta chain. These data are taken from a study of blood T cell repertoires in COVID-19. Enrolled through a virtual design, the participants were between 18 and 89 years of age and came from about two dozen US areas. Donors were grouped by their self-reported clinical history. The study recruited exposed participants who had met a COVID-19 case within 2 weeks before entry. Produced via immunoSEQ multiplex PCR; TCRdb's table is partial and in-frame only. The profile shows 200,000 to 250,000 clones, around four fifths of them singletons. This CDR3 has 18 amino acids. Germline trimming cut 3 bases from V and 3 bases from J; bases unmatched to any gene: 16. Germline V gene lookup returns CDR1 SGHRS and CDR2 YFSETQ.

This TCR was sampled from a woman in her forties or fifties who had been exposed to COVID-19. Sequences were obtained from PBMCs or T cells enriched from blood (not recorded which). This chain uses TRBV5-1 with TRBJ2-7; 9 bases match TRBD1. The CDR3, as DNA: TGCGCCAGCAGCTCAACGGTCCGGACAGGGGCGGTGCTCTACGAGCAGTACTTC. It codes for CASSSTVRTGAVLYEQYF.